This is a list of T cell receptor beta chains from one sample in a study of persistence of HIV-infected CD4 T cells. Sequencing was performed with immunoSEQ multiplex PCR; in TCRdb, only in-frame clones are kept and a portion is missing. The sample lists about 36,000 clones; roughly 84% were seen once. What these receptors recognize is not known. The sample here was cultured CD4+ T cells from PBMCs, taken from a patient who received antiretroviral therapy. The receptor set was obtained from an adult with HIV. The donor label of this sample is uncertain. The CDR3 runs from the conserved cysteine through the conserved F or W. A D gene is named only where the DNA matches it firmly. Expanded clones get a size class; other rows say once, few or many, or leave the size out.

V	J	size	D	DNA	CDR3
TRBV3-1/TRBV3-2	TRBJ1-4	-	TRBD1	TGTGCCAGCAGCCAACTCGGACAGGGTAGCACTAATGAAAAACTGTTTTTT	CASSQLGQGSTNEKLFF
TRBV7-9	TRBJ1-1	-	-	TGTGCCAGCACCCGGGAGAGGGACACTGAAGCTTTCTTT	CASTRERDTEAFF
TRBV6-5	TRBJ1-1	-	TRBD1	TGTGCCAGCAGTTACCGGGTCCAGCAGGGGGCGCGAGCTTTCTTT	CASSYRVQQGARAFF
TRBV7-7	TRBJ2-2	few	-	TGTGCCAGCAGCGTCTCCTTAGCGGTGAACACCGGGGAGCTGTTTTTT	CASSVSLAVNTGELFF
TRBV9	TRBJ2-3	-	-	TGTGCCAGCAGCGTAGAAGGGCATCCAGATACGCAGTATTTT	CASSVEGHPDTQYF
TRBV10-1	TRBJ1-5	-	TRBD1	TGCGCCAGCGCAGGGGGCCGCAATCAGCCCCAGCATTTT	CASAGGRNQPQHF
TRBV2	TRBJ2-1	-	TRBD1	TGTGCCAGCAACCGGGGACAGGGCTCCTACAATGAGCAGTTCTTC	CASNRGQGSYNEQFF
TRBV19	TRBJ2-3	once	-	TGTGCCAGTAGTATCGGGGGATTCACAGATACGCAGTATTTT	CASSIGGFTDTQYF
TRBV20-1	TRBJ1-4	-	TRBD1	TGCAGTGCTAGTCCAGGGGGCGTTGAAAAACTGTTTTTT	CSASPGGVEKLFF
TRBV5-1	TRBJ2-2	-	-	TGCGCCAGCAGCTTGTGGGGGGCCAGGAACACCGGGGAGCTGTTTTTT	CASSLWGARNTGELFF
TRBV27	TRBJ2-3	-	-	TGTGCCAGCAGCTTGGGCTTCGGTCTTCCCGATGCGCAGTATTTT	CASSLGFGLPDAQYF
TRBV15	TRBJ2-1	-	TRBD1	TGTGCCACCAGCAGAGTCGGGACAGGGTATTTCTTC	CATSRVGTGYFF
TRBV12-3/TRBV12-4	TRBJ1-5	-	-	TGTGCCAGCAGTTTACAAGGTCAGCCCCAGCATTTT	CASSLQGQPQHF
TRBV6-5	TRBJ2-7	-	TRBD2	TGTGCCAGCAGTTCCCCGGAAGCGGGGGGGCTAGGCGAGCAGTACTTC	CASSSPEAGGLGEQYF
TRBV10-3	TRBJ1-2	-	-	TGTGCCATCAGTGTGGGGGGGCCAGGGGATGGCTACACCTTC	CAISVGGPGDGYTF
TRBV6-1	TRBJ1-5	-	-	TGTGCCAGCAGGGATAGCAATCAGCCCCAGCATTTT	CASRDSNQPQHF
TRBV28	TRBJ1-2	-	-	TGTGCCAGCAGCCGACAGTATGGCTACACCTTC	CASSRQYGYTF
TRBV13	TRBJ2-2	-	-	TGTGCCAGCACCCGTTACCCGGCGAACACCGGGGAGCTGTTTTTT	CASTRYPANTGELFF
TRBV3-1/TRBV3-2	TRBJ2-1	-	-	TGTGCCAGCAGCAACTTAGGTAACAATGAGCAGTTCTTC	CASSNLGNNEQFF
TRBV27	TRBJ2-7	-	-	TGTGCCAGCAGTTTAACCCGACAGACATCCTACGAGCAGTACTTC	CASSLTRQTSYEQYF
TRBV5-1	TRBJ2-4	-	TRBD2	TGCGCCAGCAGCTTGGGGGAGTTAGCGGGTTGGCCGAGCAAAAACATTCAGTACTTC	CASSLGELAGWPSKNIQYF
TRBV6-5	TRBJ2-7	-	-	TGTGCCAGCAGTTCCTCGACCGGCGGTTGGATCGAGCAGTACTTC	CASSSSTGGWIEQYF
TRBV5-1	TRBJ2-3	-	TRBD1	TGCGCCAGCAGCCCGGGACAGCTCACAGATACGCAGTATTTT	CASSPGQLTDTQYF
TRBV6-6	TRBJ1-3	-	TRBD1	TGTGCCAGCAGTTACTCGACAGGGAGGTCCGGAAACACCATATATTTT	CASSYSTGRSGNTIYF
TRBV9	TRBJ1-2	-	-	TGTGCCAGCAGCGGAGAGGGGTTAAGGCAGGGACTACTCTATGGCTACACCTTC	CASSGEGLRQGLLYGYTF
TRBV2	TRBJ1-5	-	-	TGTGCCAGCAGTGTCGAGGGTGTGAGCAATCAGCCCCAGCATTTT	CASSVEGVSNQPQHF
TRBV20-1	TRBJ2-1	-	TRBD1	TGCAGTGCTAGTCCTACAGGGGGGTCCTACAATGAGCAGTTCTTC	CSASPTGGSYNEQFF
TRBV5-5	TRBJ2-7	-	-	TGTGCCAGCAGCTTTACTAACTACGAGCAGTACTTC	CASSFTNYEQYF
TRBV3-1/TRBV3-2	TRBJ1-4	-	-	TGTGCCAGCAGCCAAGAGAGGGGTGGGGTGGTTAATGAAAAACTGTTTTTT	CASSQERGGVVNEKLFF
TRBV12-3/TRBV12-4	TRBJ2-3	-	-	TGTGCCAGCAGTACCTATAGCGCAGATACGCAGTATTTT	CASSTYSADTQYF
TRBV24-1	TRBJ2-2	-	-	TGTGCCACCAGTGATTTGACAGGGAGAGGCACCGGGGAGCTGTTTTTT	CATSDLTGRGTGELFF
TRBV5-1	TRBJ1-4	-	-	TGCGCCAGCAGCTTGGGGGCAGGGCAGGGAACTAATGAAAAACTGTTTTTT	CASSLGAGQGTNEKLFF
TRBV13	TRBJ2-1	-	TRBD1	TGTGCCAGCAGCCCACGCGGACAGGGCCGGAGCTCCTACAATGAGCAGTTCTTC	CASSPRGQGRSSYNEQFF
TRBV7-8	TRBJ2-1	-	TRBD1	TGTGCCAGCAGCTTGGGGACAGTTTACAATGAGCAGTTCTTC	CASSLGTVYNEQFF
TRBV19	TRBJ2-7	-	TRBD1	TGTGCCAGTAGTTCAACCGGGACAGGGGGCTCCGAGCAGTACTTC	CASSSTGTGGSEQYF
TRBV25-1	TRBJ1-3	-	-	TGTGCCACCTCAGCGGGGGGCTCTGGAAACACCATATATTTT	CATSAGGSGNTIYF
TRBV12-2	TRBJ2-1	-	-	TGTGCAAGTCGCTTAGTAATTAAGGGTGGAGGGGGGGAACAAAATGAGCAGTTCTTC	CASRLVIKGGGGEQNEQFF
TRBV19	TRBJ1-5	-	-	TGTGCCAGTAGTGTAAGGGGCGGATATCAGCCCCAGCATTTT	CASSVRGGYQPQHF
TRBV9	TRBJ2-4	-	TRBD1	TGTGCCAGCAGCGGGACAGGGGACAAAAACATTCAGTACTTC	CASSGTGDKNIQYF
TRBV1	TRBJ2-7	-	-	TGCACCAGCAGCCAGCTCGGGGGCGGGGGGCCCAACGGGCAGTACTTC	CTSSQLGGGGPNGQYF
TRBV12-3/TRBV12-4	TRBJ1-1	-	TRBD1	TGTGCCAGCAGTTTTCAGGGGGCCACTGAAGCTTTCTTT	CASSFQGATEAFF
TRBV21-1	TRBJ1-5	-	-	TGTGCCAGCAGCAAAGCCCGGACAGGGGAAGATCAGCCCCAGCATTTT	CASSKARTGEDQPQHF
TRBV5-1	TRBJ2-3	-	-	TGCGCCAGCAGCTTGAGGGCTAGCATAGATACGCAGTATTTT	CASSLRASIDTQYF